This TCR beta chain derives from a study of T cell responses to AZD1222 COVID-19 vaccine. Findings and caveats of the study: Donors were largely white British and mainly female; clonal diversity was possibly underestimated. Recipients of two AZD1222 doses showed rising Spike-specific TCR breadth and depth. There were repertoire samples only from the period after the peak T cell response.

In the case of this clone: Its antigen is unknown.

TCRdb's copy holds only in-frame clones and misses some; the assay was immunoSEQ multiplex PCR. The data show about 180,000 clones, with about 90% seen just once and roughly 2% held by the top ten. Second-dose intervals near 4 or 12 weeks were combined. The sample in question was peripheral blood, obtained 28 days after the second AZD1222 dose. The TCR was taken from an adult who received the AZD1222 COVID-19 vaccine.

The CDR3 loop is CASRVSTGELFF. DNA of the CDR3: TGTGCCAGCAGGGTTAGCACCGGGGAGCTGTTTTTT. V gene TRBV6-5 combines with J gene TRBJ2-2; D gene unclear. Trimming pared 6 bases from V and 4 bases from J, leaving 6 bases between. CDR3 length: 12 amino acids. Germline V gives CDR1 MNHEY, CDR2 SVGAGI.